The 18 T cell receptor beta chains given below trace back to one sample, sequenced in a study of Ad26.COV2.S vaccination and SARS-CoV-2 variants. The treatment: about 20 received Ad26.COV2.S at low or high dose, single or two shots; about 5 received placebo; per-sample allocation not given. Samples were taken on day 63 after the first vaccine or placebo injection. Some clones are missing from TCRdb's copy, which holds only in-frame ones; the method was immunoSEQ multiplex PCR. The data show fewer than 600,000 clones, with nearly 90% seen just once and over 1.5% held by the top ten. The sample was peripheral blood, taken in a trial of Ad26.COV2.S vaccine versus placebo. The receptors stem from a person between 18 and 65 years old who received the Ad26.COV2.S COVID-19 vaccine or a placebo.

The CDR3 is CASSVKTLGTSPLHF. In nucleotides, the CDR3 is TGTGCCAGTAGTGTAAAGACTCTCGGAACTTCACCCCTCCACTTT. This chain joins TRBV19 and TRBJ1-6; D ambiguous. Germline values: CDR1 LNHDA, CDR2 SQIVND (reference sequence). The V end was cut by 5 bases, the J end by 9 bases, with 17 bases between. The CDR3 extends over 15 amino acids. Variable domain in full (rest from reference TRBV19 and TRBJ1-6): DGGITQSPKYLFRKEGQNVTLSCEQNLNHDAMYWYRQDPGQGLRLIYYSQIVNDFQKGDIAEGYSVSREKKESFPLTVTSAQKNPTAFYLCASSVKTLGTSPLHFGNGTRLTVT.

The chain combines TRBV7-2 with TRBJ1-3; D is unclear. The V gene lost 5 bases and the J gene lost 4 bases, with 15 bases spanning the gap. This CDR3 spans 15 amino acids. The germline gives CDR1 SGHTA, CDR2 FQGNSA. This CDR3 is CASSHWRAVGNTIYF. CDR3 sequence (DNA): TGTGCCAGCAGCCACTGGCGGGCAGTAGGAAACACCATATATTTT.

This clone was counted a few times. The chain uses TRBV6-7 and TRBJ1-3, with D unresolved. TRBV6-7 is an ORF, with its function uncertain. V was clipped by 3 bases and J by 2 bases, with 11 bases between them. The CDR3 contains 15 residues. CDR3 loop: CASSYPGSPGNTIYF. CDR3 bases: TGTGCCAGCAGTTATCCGGGCTCACCTGGAAACACCATATATTTT.

The V gene is TRBV14, the J gene TRBJ2-5, with 9 bases fitting TRBD1. The CDR3 spans 15 residues. After removal of 4 bases from V and 5 bases from J, the junction contained 8 bases not matched to a gene. CDR1 and CDR2 (germline): SGHDN, FVKESK. The CDR3 loop reads CASSPSTGGVETQYF. CDR3 bases: TGTGCCAGCAGCCCGTCGACAGGGGGGGTGGAGACCCAGTACTTC. Combining the CDR3 with reference TRBV14 and TRBJ2-5 gives the whole variable domain EAGVTQFPSHSVIEKGQTVTLRCDPISGHDNLYWYRRVMGKEIKFLLHFVKESKQDESGMPNNRFLAERTGGTYSTLKVQPAELEDSGVYFCASSPSTGGVETQYFGPGTRLLVL.

The gene calls are TRBV6-2 or TRBV6-3 and TRBJ2-5; D possibly corresponds to TRBD2 (6 bases). V gave up 5 bases and J gave up 1 base, with 20 bases separating them. The CDR3 is made up of 17 amino acids. CDR1 is MNHEY and CDR2 is SVGEGT in the germline V gene. The DNA of the CDR3 is TGTGCCAGCAGTGCCTGGGGGGTACCGGGGCCCCAAGAGACCCAGTACTTC. Its protein product is CASSAWGVPGPQETQYF.

The chain combines TRBV6-5 with TRBJ1-5, with TRBD1 as a possible D gene (5 bases). The CDR3 runs 11 residues. V lost 11 bases and J 4 bases, leaving 9 bases between the germline ends. CDR1 and CDR2 (germline): MNHEY, SVGAGI. CDR3 residues: CAGQGNQPQHF. CDR3 sequence (DNA): TGTGCCGGCCAGGGAAATCAGCCCCAGCATTTT.

V and J are TRBV27 and TRBJ2-1; the match to TRBD2 covers 8 bases. The CDR3 loop spans 14 amino acids. V lost 4 bases and J lost 3; bases outside the gene matches: 2. CDR1 and CDR2 from the germline V gene are MNHEY and SMNVEV (reference sequence). The CDR3 sequence is CASSSSGRYNEQFF. In DNA, the CDR3 is TGTGCCAGCAGTTCTAGCGGGCGCTACAATGAGCAGTTCTTC.

CDR3 DNA: TGTGCCAGCAGCCAAGGTGCCTCGGGGAACTCCTACGAGCAGTACTTC. Protein sequence: CASSQGASGNSYEQYF. The J gene is TRBJ2-7, the V gene TRBV3-1 (or the pseudogene TRBV3-2), with D perhaps TRBD2 (5 bases). CDR1 is LGHDT, CDR2 YNNKEL, per germline (reference sequence). Trimming stripped 1 base from V and 0 bases from J, with 13 bases between. The CDR3 sequence is 16 residues long.

The chain joins TRBV24-1 to TRBJ2-1; D is perhaps TRBD1 (5 bases). The germline gives CDR1 KGHDR, CDR2 SFDVKD. The germline V and J ends were trimmed by 1 base and 10 bases, with 16 bases remaining between them. This CDR3 has 15 residues. CDR3 sequence reads: CATSDFGQGNREQFF. In nucleotides, the CDR3 is TGTGCCACCAGTGATTTCGGGCAGGGTAATAGAGAGCAGTTCTTC.

The rearrangement links TRBV19 to TRBJ1-5; unclear D gene. The CDR3 loop spans 16 amino acids. Looked up from germline, CDR1 is LNHDA and CDR2 is SQIVND (reference sequence). The V end was cut by 3 bases, the J end by 0 bases, with 12 bases between. CDR3 in amino acids: CASSIRQRNSNQPQHF. The CDR3 coding sequence is TGTGCCAGTAGTATTAGGCAGCGGAATAGCAATCAGCCCCAGCATTTT.

This chain connects TRBV5-5 to TRBJ2-2; tentatively, D is TRBD1 or TRBD2 (7 bases each). The germline V gene has CDR1 SGHKS and CDR2 YYEKEE (reference sequence). The CDR3 is 12 amino acids. The DNA of the CDR3 is TGTCGGGGGGACAGCGGCACCGGGGAGCTGTTTTTT. The encoded protein is CRGDSGTGELFF.

The chain employs TRBV7-9 and TRBJ2-4, with a tentative D call TRBD1 (6 bases). Germline CDR1 SEHNR, CDR2 FQNEAQ (reference sequence). V lost 5 bases, J lost 0 bases, and 14 bases lay in between. The CDR3 is made up of 16 amino acids. CDR3 bases: TGTGCCAGCAGCCCCGGGACATTACTAGCCAAAAACATTCAGTACTTC. Its translation: CASSPGTLLAKNIQYF.

This clone has a single count. V and J are TRBV6-5 and TRBJ2-5, with D uncertain. Trimming stripped 8 bases from V and 7 bases from J, with 11 bases between. This CDR3 contains 11 residues. Germline-derived CDR1 and CDR2 are MNHEY and SVGAGI. For the CDR3, the DNA is TGTGCCAGCTGGGCGGTAGGGACCCAGTACTTC. Translated, it gives CASWAVGTQYF.

The CDR3, as DNA: TGTGCCAGTAGTATACGTCAGCCTGAAAAACTGTTTTTT. It encodes CASSIRQPEKLFF. The chain joins TRBV19 to TRBJ1-4, with D unclear. The length of the CDR3 is 13 residues. Between the trimmed V and J ends, which lost 2 bases and 7 bases, there was a span of 8 bases. Germline CDR1 LNHDA, CDR2 SQIVND (reference sequence).

This chain uses TRBV9 with TRBJ1-2; 7 bases map to TRBD1. The CDR3 consists of 15 residues. With V trimmed by 0 bases and J by 7 bases, 9 bases remained unmatched. Germline assignment: CDR1 SGDLS and CDR2 YYNGEE. CDR3 in DNA: TGTGCCAGCAGCGTAGGACCAGACAGGGTTGCTGGCTACACCTTC. It codes for CASSVGPDRVAGYTF.

This chain connects TRBV19 to TRBJ2-3; 10 bases line up with TRBD1. Per germline, CDR1 LNHDA and CDR2 SQIVND (reference sequence). V lost 6 bases and J lost 3; bases outside the gene matches: 3. The CDR3 is made up of 14 amino acids. Here the CDR3 reads CASSRDRGTDTQYF. Written as DNA, the CDR3 is TGTGCCAGTAGCCGGGACAGGGGTACAGATACGCAGTATTTT.

This chain links TRBV20-1 with TRBJ2-3, with no clear D. Germline V CDR1 and CDR2: DFQATT, SNEGSKA (reference sequence). The V and J ends lost 6 bases and 3 bases respectively, with 7 bases between them. CDR3 length equals 11 residues. The CDR3 protein is CSALVTDTQYF. CDR3 sequence (DNA): TGCAGTGCCTTGGTAACAGATACGCAGTATTTT.

CDR3 amino acids: CASSLLASVNIQYF. The DNA for the CDR3 is TGTGCCAGCAGCCTACTAGCGTCGGTAAACATTCAGTACTTC. This chain connects TRBV2 to TRBJ2-4; 7 bases match TRBD2. Germline CDR1 SNHLY, CDR2 FYNNEI. The CDR3 is 14 residues long. The trim removed 6 bases at V and 6 bases at J, leaving 8 bases unmatched.